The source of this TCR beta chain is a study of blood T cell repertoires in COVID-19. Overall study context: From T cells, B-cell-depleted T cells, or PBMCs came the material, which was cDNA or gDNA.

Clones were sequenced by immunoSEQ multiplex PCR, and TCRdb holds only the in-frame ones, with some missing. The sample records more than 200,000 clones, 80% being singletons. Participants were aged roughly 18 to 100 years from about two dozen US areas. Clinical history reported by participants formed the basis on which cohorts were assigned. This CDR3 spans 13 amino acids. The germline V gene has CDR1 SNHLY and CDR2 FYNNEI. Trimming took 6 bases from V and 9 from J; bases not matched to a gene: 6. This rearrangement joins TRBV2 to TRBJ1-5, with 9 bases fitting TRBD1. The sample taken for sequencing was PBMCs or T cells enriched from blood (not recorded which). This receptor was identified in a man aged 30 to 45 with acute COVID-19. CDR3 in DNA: TGTGCCAGCAGGGACAGGGGCAACGGGCCCCAGCATTTT. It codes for CASRDRGNGPQHF.